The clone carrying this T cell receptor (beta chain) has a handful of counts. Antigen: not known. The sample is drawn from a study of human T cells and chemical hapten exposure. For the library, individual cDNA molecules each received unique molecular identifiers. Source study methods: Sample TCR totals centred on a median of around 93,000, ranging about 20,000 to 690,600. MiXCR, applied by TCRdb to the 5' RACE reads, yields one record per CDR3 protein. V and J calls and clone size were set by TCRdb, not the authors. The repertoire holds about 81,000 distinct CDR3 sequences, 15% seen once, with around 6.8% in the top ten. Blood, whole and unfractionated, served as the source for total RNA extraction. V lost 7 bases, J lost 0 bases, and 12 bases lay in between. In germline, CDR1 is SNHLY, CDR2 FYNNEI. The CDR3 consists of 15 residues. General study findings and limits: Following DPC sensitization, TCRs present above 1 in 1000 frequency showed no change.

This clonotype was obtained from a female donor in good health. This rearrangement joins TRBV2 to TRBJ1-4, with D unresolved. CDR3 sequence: CASMGFAATNEKLFF. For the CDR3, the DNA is TGTGCCAGCATGGGATTTGCAGCAACTAATGAAAAACTGTTTTTT.